These 4 T cell receptor beta chains originate from one sample sequenced in a study of blood T cell repertoires in COVID-19. Only in-frame clones appear in the TCRdb table, and some are missing; sequencing was by immunoSEQ multiplex PCR. This sample has a few hundred thousand clones; roughly 80% occur once, and the top ten carry approximately 5%. Sequenced material: PBMCs or T cells enriched from blood (not recorded which). The receptors here all came from a middle-aged man who had been exposed to COVID-19.

This rearrangement joins TRBV28 to TRBJ2-7; D call uncertain. Between the trimmed V and J ends, which lost 6 bases and 4 bases, there was a span of 10 bases. CDR1 MDHEN and CDR2 SYDVKM come from the germline V gene. CDR3 length: 12 residues. The CDR3 DNA reads as TGTGCCAGCAGCCGAGAGACTTACGAGCAGTACTTC. Translation gives CASSRETYEQYF.

This chain connects TRBV5-4 to TRBJ1-1; D ambiguous. CDR1 is SGHNT and CDR2 is YYREEE in the germline V gene (reference sequence). Trimming pared 3 bases from V and 3 bases from J, leaving 18 bases between. The CDR3 consists of 16 residues. CDR3 in amino acids: CASSSGGVSSYTEAFF. The CDR3, as DNA: TGTGCCAGCAGCTCTGGCGGCGTTTCCTCGTACACTGAAGCTTTCTTT.

This sequence joins TRBV19 and TRBJ2-7; 10 bases are a match to TRBD2. This CDR3 region has 13 residues. The V segment lost 6 bases and the J segment 4 bases; nucleotides outside the gene matches: 3. CDR1 is LNHDA and CDR2 is SQIVND in the germline V gene (reference sequence). DNA of the CDR3: TGTGCCAGTAGAGCTAGCGGGAGTTACGAGCAGTACTTC. This gives the protein CASRASGSYEQYF.

The V and J genes are TRBV2 and TRBJ1-6; 8 nucleotides align to TRBD1. CDR3 length equals 15 residues. Germline assignment: CDR1 SNHLY and CDR2 FYNNEI. Unmatched junction bases numbered 4, after V lost 6 bases and J lost 3 bases. As DNA, the CDR3 is TGTGCCAGCAGGCAGGGGGCCATCTATAATTCACCCCTCCACTTT. This codes for CASRQGAIYNSPLHF.